A single sample gave rise to the 31 T cell receptor beta chains below, sequenced in a study of T cells in Graves' hyperthyroidism and ophthalmopathy. Amplified TCR beta CDR3 regions came from RNA transcripts. With the HTBI primer set, the TCR CDR3 went through a first round of RT-PCR. TCRdb independently ran MiXCR on the multiplex PCR reads; one entry per CDR3 protein. The sample records about 570,000 distinct CDR3 sequences, roughly 46% being singletons. Sequencing was performed on peripheral blood or thyroid tissue (not recorded which). These receptors were obtained from an adult woman with Graves' disease, either hyperthyroidism or ophthalmopathy (not recorded which).

This chain joins TRBV12-3 or TRBV12-4 and TRBJ1-5; D is ambiguous. Trimming pared 6 bases from V and 13 bases from J, leaving 4 bases between. This CDR3 contains 8 residues. CDR3 nucleotide sequence: TGTGCCAGCAGACAACAGCATTTT. As protein: CASRQQHF.

This clonotype has ten or more counts. The J gene is TRBJ2-7, the V gene TRBV7-9, with D perhaps TRBD1 (6 bases). The length of the CDR3 is 16 residues. Germline V gene data show CDR1 as SEHNR and CDR2 as FQNEAQ (reference sequence). Trimming left V 5 bases short and J 2 bases short, with 19 bases between. The CDR3 coding sequence is TGTGCCAGCAGCCCCTTAATTCGAAACAGGGCCTACGAGCAGTACTTC. Amino acid sequence: CASSPLIRNRAYEQYF. Supplemented by reference TRBV7-9 and TRBJ2-7, the full variable domain reads DTGVSQNPRHKITKRGQNVTFRCDPISEHNRLYWYRQTLGQGPEFLTYFQNEAQLEKSRLLSDRFSAERPKGSFSTLEIQRTEQGDSAMYLCASSPLIRNRAYEQYFGPGTRLTVT.

This clonotype appeared many times. The chain couples TRBV12-3 or TRBV12-4 to TRBJ1-3; weak D call: TRBD1 (6 bases). The CDR3 loop spans 19 amino acids. Trimming took off 6 bases at V and 4 bases at J, with 28 bases between the two ends. CDR3 coding DNA: TGTGCCAGCAGCATGACAGGATCGGACTCTTGGAATAGGGGAAACACCATATATTTT. Its protein is CASSMTGSDSWNRGNTIYF.

This clonotype appeared a few times. V gene TRBV6-5 combines with J gene TRBJ1-5; a weak D match, TRBD1 (5 bases). CDR1 MNHEY and CDR2 SVGAGI come from the germline V gene. V was clipped by 6 bases and J by 1 base, with 13 bases between them. The length of the CDR3 is 15 residues. CDR3 sequence reads: CASSSRVTSNQPQHF. CDR3 nucleotides: TGTGCCAGCAGCAGCAGGGTAACGAGCAATCAGCCCCAGCATTTT.

In this sample, this clonotype turned up many times. The chain links TRBV4-1 to TRBJ2-2; D is perhaps TRBD1 (6 bases). Germline CDR1 MGHRA, CDR2 YSYEKL. Trimming removed 1 base from V and 2 bases from J, with 11 bases in between. The CDR3 covers 16 residues. CDR3 in DNA: TGCGCCAGCAGCCAAGGACCGGACAGTAACACCGGGGAGCTGTTTTTT. It codes for CASSQGPDSNTGELFF.

This clonotype occurred many times. The chain has TRBV28 and TRBJ1-2; possibly TRBD1 for D (5 bases). V lost 8 bases and J 4 bases, leaving 14 bases between the germline ends. This CDR3 has 13 residues. CDR1 and CDR2 from the germline V gene are MDHEN and SYDVKM. For the CDR3, the DNA is TGTGCCAGCTGGGGCAGTCGATTCTATGGCTACACCTTC. It specifies CASWGSRFYGYTF.

This clonotype was detected a few times. The J gene is TRBJ1-3, the V gene TRBV7-2, with D possibly TRBD1 on 5 matching bases. Germline CDR1 SGHTA, CDR2 FQGNSA. The CDR3 covers 14 residues. V lost 5 bases and J 7 bases, leaving 15 bases between the germline ends. The CDR3, as DNA: TGTGCCAGCAGCCGCTACCAGGGTAGGAACACCATATATTTT. As protein: CASSRYQGRNTIYF.

V and J are TRBV7-8 and TRBJ1-5, with 7 bases matching TRBD1. This CDR3 region has 15 residues. CDR1 is SGHVS and CDR2 is FQNEAQ in the germline V gene. Trimming took 2 bases from V and 3 from J; bases not matched to a gene: 4. The CDR3 nucleotides are TGTGCCAGCAGCTTAAGGGGACAGCACAATCAGCCCCAGCATTTT. Encoded protein: CASSLRGQHNQPQHF.

There are many counts of this clonotype. This clone may be a read error of a much larger clone one base away. The chain employs TRBV12-3 or TRBV12-4 and TRBJ1-3; D gene unclear. The CDR3 has 11 residues. Trimming left V 7 bases short and J 0 bases short, with 1 base between. In DNA, the CDR3 is TGTGCCAGCACCTCTGGAAACACCATATATTTT. Its translation: CASTSGNTIYF.

V gene TRBV10-3 combines with J gene TRBJ2-2, with D perhaps matching TRBD1 (6 bases). V lost 2 bases and J 4 bases, leaving 8 bases between the germline ends. From germline, CDR1 is ENHRY and CDR2 SYGVKD. This CDR3 spans 14 amino acids. This CDR3 is CAISETGFTGELFF. The CDR3 DNA follows: TGTGCCATCAGTGAGACAGGGTTCACCGGGGAGCTGTTTTTT.

As for this clonotype: One end of the junction varies from germline; a read error may be responsible. The V call is TRBV11-2, the J call TRBJ2-5, with D uncertain. The germline V gene encodes CDR1 SGHAT and CDR2 FQNNGV. The CDR3 consists of 15 residues. DNA of the CDR3: TGTGCCAGCAGTAACATCCGAGGAAACCAAGAGATCCAGTACTTC. This codes for CASSNIRGNQEIQYF.

This clonotype has at least ten counts. The chain carries TRBV14 and TRBJ1-1; 7 positions agree with TRBD1. Per the germline V gene, CDR1 is SGHDN and CDR2 is FVKESK. Trimming took 3 bases from V and 1 from J; bases not matched to a gene: 5. This CDR3 is built from 15 residues. The CDR3 nucleotides are TGTGCCAGCAGCCAGGCAGGGGGACCGAACACTGAAGCTTTCTTT. Protein: CASSQAGGPNTEAFF.

The table lists this clonotype with a few counts. The chain links TRBV2 to TRBJ1-2; D remains unclear. V lost 0 bases to trimming and J lost 4 bases, with 12 bases between them. The CDR3 loop spans 15 amino acids. Per germline, CDR1 SNHLY and CDR2 FYNNEI. The CDR3 protein is CASSEADGPSYGYTF. The CDR3, as DNA: TGTGCCAGCAGTGAAGCCGATGGACCTAGCTATGGCTACACCTTC.

In the case of this clonotype: This may come from a read error, since a much larger clone is one base off. The chain is built from TRBV19 and TRBJ2-5; 8 bases match TRBD2. The CDR3 totals 13 residues. The V gene end was trimmed by 9 bases and the J gene end by 2 bases; junction bases not matched to a gene: 5. Germline values: CDR1 LNHDA, CDR2 SQIVND (reference sequence). In nucleotides, the CDR3 is TGTGCCAGCGGGAGGGGATCACAAGAGACCCAGTACTTC. Protein product: CASGRGSQETQYF.

This clonotype was counted only a few times. The V and J genes are TRBV10-3 and TRBJ2-5, with 7 positions matching TRBD2. This CDR3 spans 13 amino acids. Germline V lookup: CDR1 ENHRY, CDR2 SYGVKD. J gave up 5 bases and V 4 bases, and 4 bases lay outside the gene matches. Written as DNA, the CDR3 is TGTGCCATCAGTGGTGAGGGAGGGGAGACCCAGTACTTC. Translated, it gives CAISGEGGETQYF.

The CDR3 region has the DNA TGTGCCAGCAGCCCCAGCGGGAGGGCCATGGAGACCCAGTACTTC. The encoded protein is CASSPSGRAMETQYF. The chain combines TRBV7-2 with TRBJ2-5; 10 bases line up with TRBD2. The CDR3 has 15 residues. Per the germline V gene, CDR1 is SGHTA and CDR2 is FQGNSA. Unmatched junction bases numbered 8, after V lost 5 bases and J lost 5 bases.

This clonotype came up many times. The rearrangement joins TRBV5-1 to TRBJ1-6; D is uncertain. Germline CDR1 and CDR2: SGHRS and YFSETQ. The length of the CDR3 is 15 residues. Trimming stripped 1 base from V and 8 bases from J, with 13 bases between. The chain's CDR3 is CASSLSQTSYSPLHF. The CDR3 DNA is TGCGCCAGCAGCTTGTCGCAGACATCCTATTCACCCCTCCACTTT.

This clonotype was counted ten times or more. The genes are TRBV3-1 and TRBJ1-6; D gene ambiguous. From germline, CDR1 is LGHDT and CDR2 YNNKEL (reference sequence). Trimming left V 0 bases short and J 10 bases short, with 7 bases between. The CDR3 runs 13 residues. The CDR3 loop reads CASSQDLWSPLHF. The CDR3 DNA is TGTGCCAGCAGCCAAGATCTGTGGTCACCCCTCCACTTT.

V usage is TRBV7-9 and J usage is TRBJ1-5; D call uncertain. The CDR3 contains 12 residues. Germline CDR1 reads SEHNR; CDR2 reads FQNEAQ (reference sequence). Trimming removed 3 bases from V and 9 bases from J, with 9 bases in between. CDR3 in amino acids: CASSFLSRPQHF. The CDR3 DNA is TGTGCCAGCAGCTTTCTCAGTCGGCCCCAGCATTTT.

There are many counts of this clonotype. The V gene is TRBV7-9, the J gene TRBJ1-3; no clear D gene. There are 14 residues in the CDR3. Trimming removed 0 bases from V and 3 bases from J, with 6 bases in between. The germline gives CDR1 SEHNR, CDR2 FQNEAQ (reference sequence). CDR3 in amino acids: CASSLAAGGNTIYF. CDR3 coding DNA: TGTGCCAGCAGCTTAGCGGCAGGTGGAAACACCATATATTTT.

This clonotype has a count of ten or more. The chain employs TRBV5-1 and TRBJ1-5, with D uncertain. The germline V gene has CDR1 SGHRS and CDR2 YFSETQ. The CDR3 spans 15 residues. V dropped 0 bases and J dropped 7 bases, with 14 bases sitting between them. In nucleotides, the CDR3 is TGCGCCAGCAGCTTGGAGCCGGGCACGCGGCAGCCCCAGCATTTT. Translating gives CASSLEPGTRQPQHF.

This clonotype was counted at least ten times. The V and J genes are TRBV28 and TRBJ2-5; TRBD2 aligns across 7 bases. The ends lost 5 bases at V and 6 bases at J; junction bases unmatched: 9. This CDR3 comprises 14 residues. Germline V gives CDR1 MDHEN, CDR2 SYDVKM. The CDR3 loop is CASSTGGSSQTQYF. CDR3 nucleotide sequence: TGTGCCAGCAGTACGGGCGGGAGTTCACAGACCCAGTACTTC.

The V and J genes are TRBV20-1 and TRBJ1-6, with D possibly TRBD1 on 6 matching bases. V lost 1 base and J 10 bases, leaving 17 bases between the germline ends. Germline values: CDR1 DFQATT, CDR2 SNEGSKA (reference sequence). The CDR3 sequence is 15 residues long. The CDR3 loop is CSARVSQGMVSPLHF. CDR3 sequence (DNA): TGCAGTGCTAGAGTATCCCAGGGGATGGTGTCACCCCTCCACTTT.

Notes on this clonotype: Lacking the conserved final phenylalanine or tryptophan, this CDR3 likely reflects a read error. No DNA is shown, since the ends of the CDR3 on it are uncertain; the CDR3 is the one TCRdb lists. The chain joins TRBV7-8 to TRBJ1-4. 9 amino acids form the CDR3, both terminal residues included. Germline lookup yields CDR1 SGHVS and CDR2 FQNEAQ. The CDR3 protein is CASSNRTNY.

This rearrangement joins TRBV29-1 to TRBJ1-5, with D possibly TRBD1 on 6 matching bases. CDR1 is SQVTM and CDR2 is ANQGSEA in the germline V gene. V shed 4 bases and J shed 4 bases, with 8 bases lying between them. The CDR3 totals 12 residues. The CDR3 region is CSVADRNQPQHF. The CDR3 bases are TGCAGCGTTGCGGACAGAAATCAGCCCCAGCATTTT.

This clonotype has at least ten counts. The rearrangement joins TRBV20-1 to TRBJ1-5; no firm D call. V was cut by 0 bases and J by 0 bases, with 15 bases left in between. Germline V CDR1 and CDR2: DFQATT, SNEGSKA (reference sequence). This CDR3 spans 17 amino acids. The CDR3 DNA sequence: TGCAGTGCTAGAGACCCCAATGGGCGACATAGCAATCAGCCCCAGCATTTT. It specifies CSARDPNGRHSNQPQHF.

V and J are TRBV7-2 and TRBJ2-2; D remains unclear. From germline, CDR1 is SGHTA and CDR2 FQGNSA. The V gene lost 0 bases and the J gene lost 10 bases, with 3 bases spanning the gap. CDR3 length equals 11 residues. Here the CDR3 DNA reads TGTGCCAGCAGCTTAGCGGAGGAGCTGTTTTTT. Amino acids: CASSLAEELFF.

The J gene is TRBJ2-2, the V gene TRBV10-3; maybe TRBD1 (6 bases). This CDR3 has 16 amino acids. Trimming removed 4 bases at V and 2 bases at J, with 14 bases between. Germline CDR1 ENHRY, CDR2 SYGVKD. For the CDR3, the DNA is TGTGCCATCAGTGGGGGCGCAGGGGTCAACACCGGGGAGCTGTTTTTT. Translated, it gives CAISGGAGVNTGELFF.

This clonotype was recorded a few times. This may be a read error: a much more frequent sequence differs by one nucleotide. The chain links TRBV20-1 to TRBJ1-5, with 12 bases matching TRBD1. The CDR3 runs 15 residues. In germline, CDR1 is DFQATT, CDR2 SNEGSKA (reference sequence). The chain's CDR3 is CSARGQGAGNRPQHF. DNA for the CDR3: TGCAGTGCTAGGGGACAGGGGGCGGGCAATCGGCCCCAGCATTTT.

The chain recombines TRBV28 with TRBJ1-1; the D gene is possibly TRBD1 (6 bases). CDR1 is MDHEN, CDR2 SYDVKM, per germline. There are 13 residues in the CDR3. Trimming shortened V by 10 bases and J by 8 bases, and 20 bases separated the two germline ends. CDR3 sequence (DNA): TGTGCCATCCTCGACGGAAGGGGGATGGAAGCTTTCTTT. This codes for CAILDGRGMEAFF.

This clonotype was detected a few times. One end of the junction is discordant with germline, which a read error may explain. The J gene is TRBJ1-1, the V gene TRBV7-9; TRBD1 might be the D (5 bases). The germline CDR1 and CDR2 sequences are SEHNR and FQNEAQ (reference sequence). This CDR3 spans 14 amino acids. The DNA of the CDR3 is TGCGCCAGCAGCCAGGGACGTCCGAGGACTGAAGCTTTCTTT. This gives the protein CASSQGRPRTEAFF.